These T cell receptor beta chains were read from a single sample in a study of spatial heterogeneity in lung cancer. From the 5' RACE reads, TCRdb called clonotypes with MiXCR, one entry per CDR3 protein. The top ten clones hold more than 12% of a sample with about 7,700 distinct CDR3 sequences, less than 20% of them seen once. The sample here was normal lung tissue next to the tumor, taken at surgery. These receptors were taken from a male donor with early-stage non-small cell lung cancer. Each CDR3 is given with its conserved first and last residue.

TRBV25-1 | CASSEGGTDTQYF
TRBV9 | CASSVVPSGSGGEQFF
TRBV28 | CAGTAPDRAYEQYF
TRBV20-1 | CSAIEGGALNYGYTF
TRBV6-1 | CASLRVLSTDTQYF
TRBV28 | CASSSTGLRLGEQFF
TRBV6-6 | CASSYIGQTTGELFF
TRBV18 | CASSPGREMNTEAFF
TRBV28 | CASSFRDLPPGAFF
TRBV4-3 | CASSQIRGWPEAFF
TRBV19 | CASSIATARRGYTF
TRBV12-3/TRBV12-4 | CASSSGVETQYF
TRBV20-1 | CSANKAGGEETQYF
TRBV28 | CASSTPGQGAMEQYF
TRBV28 | CASSLLVISSGANVLTF
TRBV10-3 | CAISESGQRITYEQYF
TRBV7-9 | CASSPPVNTEAFF
TRBV12-3/TRBV12-4 | CATSQEGNSPLHF
TRBV6-5 | CASSYGGRYGTDTQYF
TRBV15 | CATRTGTYTDTQYF
TRBV19 | CASERVDGELFF
TRBV2 | CASSDWGMSSYNSPLHF
TRBV4-3 | CASSHRAGGFYEQYF
TRBV27 | CASSRRVTGELFF
TRBV13 | CASSPSSSETQYF
TRBV7-9 | CASSPRAFADTQYF
TRBV19 | CASSALAGQQETQYF
TRBV6-1 | CASNEVWTEAFF
TRBV7-9 | CASSPAGGFLGYEQYF
TRBV20-1 | CSVRTDSRPIQPQHF
TRBV20-1 | CSARPGDFPPKNPYEQYF
TRBV3-1 | CASSQDYGNNQPQHF
TRBV9 | CASSAGLAGELTYNEQFF
TRBV7-2 | CASSIGNSGNTIYF
TRBV4-3 | CASSQLVGDLTEAFF
TRBV5-1 | CASSLATPNTGELFF
TRBV20-1 | CSARWGGAPYEQYF
TRBV5-4 | CPSSLQGSGNTIYF
TRBV20-1 | CSAMQGSNQPQHF
TRBV12-3/TRBV12-4 | CASSFSSGGYETQYF
TRBV20-1 | CSARITSGSSGEQYF
TRBV28 | CASSLFMLGGYTF
TRBV19 | CASGPPTGTGWTDTQYF
TRBV15 | CATSREGRGAADTQYF
TRBV13 | CASSPGQGYNSPLHF
TRBV5-1 | CASSLVGADAKNIQYF
TRBV27 | CASRTGVGGEQYF
TRBV6-1 | CASRGNSNEQYF
TRBV6-6 | CASSYTGEEQYF
TRBV27 | CASSLSIGGGEQYF
TRBV6-6 | CASRSGTDTQYF
TRBV7-8 | CASSLRQGGSPLHF
TRBV9 | CASSVGGADEQYF
TRBV9 | CASSPRTGGWDEQFF
TRBV7-2 | CASSLVAGGTDTQYF